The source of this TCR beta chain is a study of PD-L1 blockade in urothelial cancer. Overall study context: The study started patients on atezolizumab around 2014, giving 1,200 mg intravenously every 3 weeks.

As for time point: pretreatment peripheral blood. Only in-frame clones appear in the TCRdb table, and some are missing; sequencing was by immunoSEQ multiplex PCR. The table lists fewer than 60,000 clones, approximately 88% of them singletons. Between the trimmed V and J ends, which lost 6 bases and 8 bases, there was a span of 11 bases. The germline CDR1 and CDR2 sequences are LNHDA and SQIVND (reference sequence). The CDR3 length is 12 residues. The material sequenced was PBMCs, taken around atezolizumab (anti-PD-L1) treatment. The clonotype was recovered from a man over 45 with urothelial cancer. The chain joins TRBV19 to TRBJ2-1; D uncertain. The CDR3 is CASSPPSHEQFF. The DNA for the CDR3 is TGTGCCAGTAGCCCGCCGAGCCATGAGCAGTTCTTC.